The following is a T cell receptor beta chain sequence with its context. Its antigen remains unknown. This entry is derived from a study of post-analysis software for immune sequencing data. Study-level information: There were relapsing-remitting, secondary progressive and progressive-relapsing multiple sclerosis among the disease courses included.

Unique molecular identifiers featured in each of the TCR beta cDNA libraries. TCRdb independently ran MiXCR on the PCR reads; one entry per CDR3 protein. The sample yields hundreds of thousands of distinct CDR3 sequences, 44% seen once. Findings and caveats of the study: Elevated frequency relative to controls characterized roughly five TRBV segments in patients, TRBV5-6, TRBV5-1 and TRBV20-1 among them. When the samples were clustered directly with F measure, those that had been prepared in the same batch showed strong co-clustering.

This CDR3 region has 15 residues. J gave up 11 bases and V 1 base, and 11 bases lay outside the gene matches. J is TRBJ2-1 and V is TRBV12-3 or TRBV12-4, with 7 bases that match TRBD1. The specimen sequenced was blood. This receptor was identified in a girl aged 10 to 17 with multiple sclerosis. CDR3 sequence: CASSLGGSLQGKQFF. In DNA, the CDR3 is TGTGCCAGCAGTTTAGGTGGGTCCCTACAGGGGAAGCAGTTCTTC.